This T cell receptor (beta chain) was recorded in a study of blood T cell repertoires in COVID-19. This CDR3 is built from 16 residues. Germline assignment: CDR1 LGHDT and CDR2 YNNKEL (reference sequence). Trimming removed 4 bases from V and 0 bases from J; junction bases left unmatched: 9. Sequencing used immunoSEQ multiplex PCR; TCRdb keeps in-frame clones, though not all of them. The top ten hold roughly 0.7% of the sample, which has approximately 440,000 clones, around 90% seen once. The rearrangement joins TRBV3-1 (or the pseudogene TRBV3-2) to TRBJ2-7; 7 bases line up with TRBD1. The TCR was taken from a woman in her late teens or twenties who had recovered from COVID-19. Material: PBMCs or T cells enriched from blood (not recorded which). CDR3: CASSPSGTASSYEQYF. As DNA, the CDR3 is TGTGCCAGCAGCCCAAGTGGGACAGCAAGCTCCTACGAGCAGTACTTC.